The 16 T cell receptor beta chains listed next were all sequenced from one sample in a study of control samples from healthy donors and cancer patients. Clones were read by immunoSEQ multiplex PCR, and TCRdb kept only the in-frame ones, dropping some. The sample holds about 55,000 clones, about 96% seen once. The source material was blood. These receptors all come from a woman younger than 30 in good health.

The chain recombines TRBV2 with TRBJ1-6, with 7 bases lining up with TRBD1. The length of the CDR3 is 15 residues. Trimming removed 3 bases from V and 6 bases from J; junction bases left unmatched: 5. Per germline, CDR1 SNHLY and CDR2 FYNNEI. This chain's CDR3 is CASSDADRTNSPLHF. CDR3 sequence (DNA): TGTGCCAGCAGTGATGCGGACAGGACTAATTCACCCCTCCACTTT.

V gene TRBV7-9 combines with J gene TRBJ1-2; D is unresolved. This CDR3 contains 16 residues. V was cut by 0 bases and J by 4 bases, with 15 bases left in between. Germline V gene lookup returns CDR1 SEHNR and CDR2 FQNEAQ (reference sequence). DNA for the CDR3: TGTGCCAGCAGCTTAGCTGGCGGGGAATTGAGCTATGGCTACACCTTC. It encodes CASSLAGGELSYGYTF.

CDR3 nucleotide sequence: TGTGCCAGCAACGGGCCGTACCCTCCCGGGGCCATAAACACCATATATTTT. Its translation: CASNGPYPPGAINTIYF. This chain links TRBV2 with TRBJ1-3; D perhaps matches TRBD1 (5 bases). V was pared by 7 bases and J by 6 bases, with 25 bases between. The CDR3 spans 17 residues. CDR1 and CDR2 from the germline V gene are SNHLY and FYNNEI.

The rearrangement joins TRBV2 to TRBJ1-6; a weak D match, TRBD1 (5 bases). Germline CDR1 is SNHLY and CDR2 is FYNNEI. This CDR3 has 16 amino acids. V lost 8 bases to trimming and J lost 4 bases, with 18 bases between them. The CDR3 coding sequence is TGTGCCAGCTCGGTGTGGGGGTGGGGATATAATTCACCCCTCCACTTT. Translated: CASSVWGWGYNSPLHF.

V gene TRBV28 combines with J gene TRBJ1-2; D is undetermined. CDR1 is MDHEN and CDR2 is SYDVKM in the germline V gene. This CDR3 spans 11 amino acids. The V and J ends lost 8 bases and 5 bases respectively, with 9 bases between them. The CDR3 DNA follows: TGTGCCAGCGGTAAAGGTTATGGCTACACCTTC. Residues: CASGKGYGYTF.

CDR3 DNA: TGTGCCAGCAGTTTAACGCGCCCACAGCGAGGCACTGAAGCTTTCTTT. Amino acids: CASSLTRPQRGTEAFF. This chain connects TRBV27 to TRBJ1-1; D unclear. The germline V gene encodes CDR1 MNHEY and CDR2 SMNVEV (reference sequence). The V end lost 2 bases, the J end lost 4 bases, and 17 bases lay between the germline ends. The CDR3 extends over 16 amino acids.

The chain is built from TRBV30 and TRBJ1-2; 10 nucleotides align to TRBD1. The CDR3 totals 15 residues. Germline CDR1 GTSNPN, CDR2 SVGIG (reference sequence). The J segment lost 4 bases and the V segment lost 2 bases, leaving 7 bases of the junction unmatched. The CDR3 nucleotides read TGTGCCTGGAGTAAGGGACAGGGGCAAGGCTATGGCTACACCTTC. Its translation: CAWSKGQGQGYGYTF.

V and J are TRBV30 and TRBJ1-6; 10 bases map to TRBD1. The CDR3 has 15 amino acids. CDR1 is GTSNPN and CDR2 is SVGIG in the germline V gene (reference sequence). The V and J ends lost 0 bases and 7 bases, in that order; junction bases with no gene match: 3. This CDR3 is CAWSVGTGVNSPLHF. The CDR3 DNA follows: TGTGCCTGGAGTGTAGGGACAGGGGTCAATTCACCCCTCCACTTT. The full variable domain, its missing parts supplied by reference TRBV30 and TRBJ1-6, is SQTIHQWPATLVQPVGSPLSLECTVEGTSNPNLYWYRQAAGRGLQLLFYSVGIGQISSEVPQNLSASRPQDRQFILSSKKLLLSDSGFYLCAWSVGTGVNSPLHFGNGTRLTVT.

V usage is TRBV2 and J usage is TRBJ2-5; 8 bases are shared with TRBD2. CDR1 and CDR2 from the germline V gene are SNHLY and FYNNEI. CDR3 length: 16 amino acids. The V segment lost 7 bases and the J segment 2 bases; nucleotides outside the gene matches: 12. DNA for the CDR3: TGTGCCAGCACCCAAACACCGGGACTAGGTCAAGAGACCCAGTACTTC. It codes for CASTQTPGLGQETQYF.

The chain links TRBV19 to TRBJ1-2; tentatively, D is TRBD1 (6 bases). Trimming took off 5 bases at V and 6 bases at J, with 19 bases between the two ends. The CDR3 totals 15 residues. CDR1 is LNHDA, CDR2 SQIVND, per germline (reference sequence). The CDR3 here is CASSPAGTRGDGYTF. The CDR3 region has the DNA TGTGCCAGTAGTCCCGCCGGGACACGAGGAGATGGCTACACCTTC.

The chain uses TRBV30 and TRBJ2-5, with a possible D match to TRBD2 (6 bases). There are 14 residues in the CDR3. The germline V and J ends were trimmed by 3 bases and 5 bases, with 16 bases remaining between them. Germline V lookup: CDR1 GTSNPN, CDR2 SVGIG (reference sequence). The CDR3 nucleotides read TGTGCCTGGAGCTCCGGAACGGGGGAGGAGACCCAGTACTTC. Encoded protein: CAWSSGTGEETQYF.

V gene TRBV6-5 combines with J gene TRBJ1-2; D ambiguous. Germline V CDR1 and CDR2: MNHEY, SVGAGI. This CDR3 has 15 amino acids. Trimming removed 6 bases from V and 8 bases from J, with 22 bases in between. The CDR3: CASSLDPQRPRGYTF. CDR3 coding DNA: TGTGCCAGCAGCCTAGATCCACAGCGACCTAGGGGCTACACCTTC.

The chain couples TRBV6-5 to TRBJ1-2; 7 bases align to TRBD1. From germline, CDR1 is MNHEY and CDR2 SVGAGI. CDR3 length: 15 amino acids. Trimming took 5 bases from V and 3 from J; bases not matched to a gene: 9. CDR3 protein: CASSPVRDSYYGYTF. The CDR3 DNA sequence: TGTGCCAGCAGTCCGGTCCGGGACAGCTACTATGGCTACACCTTC.

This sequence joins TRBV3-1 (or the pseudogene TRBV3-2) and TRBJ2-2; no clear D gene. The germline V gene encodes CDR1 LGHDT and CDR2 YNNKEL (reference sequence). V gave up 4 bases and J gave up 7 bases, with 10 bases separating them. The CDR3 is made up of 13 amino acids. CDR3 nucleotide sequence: TGTGCCAGCAGCCCCCCTCCTTACGGGGAGCTGTTTTTT. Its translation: CASSPPPYGELFF.

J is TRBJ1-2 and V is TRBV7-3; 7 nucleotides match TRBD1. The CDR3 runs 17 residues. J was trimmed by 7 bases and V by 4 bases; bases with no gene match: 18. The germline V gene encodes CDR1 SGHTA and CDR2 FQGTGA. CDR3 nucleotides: TGTGCCAGCAGCTCTACCCCAGCCGGGACAGAGGCCTCTGGCTACACCTTC. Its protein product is CASSSTPAGTEASGYTF.

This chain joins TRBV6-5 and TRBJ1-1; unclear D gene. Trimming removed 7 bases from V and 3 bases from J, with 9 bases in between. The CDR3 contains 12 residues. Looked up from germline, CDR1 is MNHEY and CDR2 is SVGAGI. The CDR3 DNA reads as TGTGCCAGCAAGTTTCCTCACACTGAAGCTTTCTTT. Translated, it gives CASKFPHTEAFF.